Described below is a single T cell receptor beta chain sequence and its context. Its matching antigen is unknown. This record belongs to a study of cytomegalovirus exposure and HLA in healthy donors. Study as a whole: The 95 to 150 validation repertoires, a later analysis reported, used the same platform as the approximately 630 first-cohort repertoires.

Libraries were prepared by immunoSEQ multiplex PCR; TCRdb keeps only in-frame clonotypes and omits some of them. The sample has over 110,000 clones; 84% are singletons. The donors were part of the validation cohort of around 110 subjects. That cohort was separate from the first cohort, which comprised 550 to 750 subjects. Study conclusions and caveats: Among TCR sequences, most were rare, though some public TCRs appeared in many donors. It was found in a later analysis that first-cohort TCR clusters tended to co-occur in the roughly 120 validation repertoires.

Trimming removed 1 base from V and 1 base from J, with 7 bases in between. Germline CDR1 is LGHNA and CDR2 is YSLEER. This CDR3 is 14 amino acids long. Source material: PBMCs. This receptor was identified in a woman aged 25 to 39 in good health and CMV-seronegative. The V gene is TRBV4-3, the J gene TRBJ1-2, with unresolved D. CDR3 sequence: CASSQVQVNYGYTF. DNA for the CDR3: TGCGCCAGCAGCCAAGTGCAGGTTAACTATGGCTACACCTTC.